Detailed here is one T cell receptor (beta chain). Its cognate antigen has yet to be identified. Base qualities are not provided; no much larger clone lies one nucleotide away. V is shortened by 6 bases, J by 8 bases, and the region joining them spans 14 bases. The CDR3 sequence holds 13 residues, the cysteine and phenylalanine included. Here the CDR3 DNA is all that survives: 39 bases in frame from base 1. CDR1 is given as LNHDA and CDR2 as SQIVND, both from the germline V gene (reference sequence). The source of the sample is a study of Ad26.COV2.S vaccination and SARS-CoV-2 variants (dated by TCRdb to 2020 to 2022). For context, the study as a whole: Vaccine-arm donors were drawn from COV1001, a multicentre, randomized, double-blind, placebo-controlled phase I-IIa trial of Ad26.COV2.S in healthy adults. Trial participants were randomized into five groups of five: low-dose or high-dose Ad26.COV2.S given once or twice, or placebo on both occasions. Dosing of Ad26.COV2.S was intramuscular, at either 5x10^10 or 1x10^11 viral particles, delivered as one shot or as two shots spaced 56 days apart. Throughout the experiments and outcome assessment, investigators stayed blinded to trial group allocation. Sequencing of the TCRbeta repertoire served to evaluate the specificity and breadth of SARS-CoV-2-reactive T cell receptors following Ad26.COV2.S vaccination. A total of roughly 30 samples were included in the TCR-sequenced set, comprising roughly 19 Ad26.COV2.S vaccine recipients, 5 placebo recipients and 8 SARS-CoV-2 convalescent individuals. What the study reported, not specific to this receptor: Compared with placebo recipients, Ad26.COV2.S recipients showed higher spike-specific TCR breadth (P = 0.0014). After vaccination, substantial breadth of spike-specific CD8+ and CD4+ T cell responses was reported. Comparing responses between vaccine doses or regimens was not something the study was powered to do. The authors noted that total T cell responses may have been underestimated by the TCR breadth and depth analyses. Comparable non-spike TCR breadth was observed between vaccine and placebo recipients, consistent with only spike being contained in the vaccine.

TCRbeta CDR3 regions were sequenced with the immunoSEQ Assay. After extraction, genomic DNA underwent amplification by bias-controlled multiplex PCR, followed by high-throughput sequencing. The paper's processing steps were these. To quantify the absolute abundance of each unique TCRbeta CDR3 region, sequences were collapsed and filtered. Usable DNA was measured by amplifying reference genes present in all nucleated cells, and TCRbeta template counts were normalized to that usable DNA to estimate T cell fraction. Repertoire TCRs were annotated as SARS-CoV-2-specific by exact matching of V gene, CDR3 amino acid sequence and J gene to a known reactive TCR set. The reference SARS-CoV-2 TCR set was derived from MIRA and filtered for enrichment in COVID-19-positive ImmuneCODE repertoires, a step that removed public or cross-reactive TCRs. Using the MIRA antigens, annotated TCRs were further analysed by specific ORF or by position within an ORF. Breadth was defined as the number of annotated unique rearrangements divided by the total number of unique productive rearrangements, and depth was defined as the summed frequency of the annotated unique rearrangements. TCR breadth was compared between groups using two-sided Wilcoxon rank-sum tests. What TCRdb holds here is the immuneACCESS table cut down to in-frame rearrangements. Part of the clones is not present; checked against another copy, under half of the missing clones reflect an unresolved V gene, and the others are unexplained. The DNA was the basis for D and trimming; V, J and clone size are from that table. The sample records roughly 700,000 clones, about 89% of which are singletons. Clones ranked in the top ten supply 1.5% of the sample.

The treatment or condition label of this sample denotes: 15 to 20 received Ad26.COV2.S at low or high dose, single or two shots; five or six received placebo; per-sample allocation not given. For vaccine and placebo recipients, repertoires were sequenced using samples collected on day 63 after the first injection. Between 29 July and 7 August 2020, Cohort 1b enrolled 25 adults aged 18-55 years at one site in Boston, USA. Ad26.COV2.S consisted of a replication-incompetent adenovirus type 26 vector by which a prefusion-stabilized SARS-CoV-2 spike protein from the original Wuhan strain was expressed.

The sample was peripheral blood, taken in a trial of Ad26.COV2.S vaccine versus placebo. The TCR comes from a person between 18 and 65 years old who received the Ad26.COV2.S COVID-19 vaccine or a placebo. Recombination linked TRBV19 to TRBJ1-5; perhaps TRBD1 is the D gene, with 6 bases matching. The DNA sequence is TGTGCCAGTAGCCTGGACAGTTGGGAGCCCCAGCATTTT. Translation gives CASSLDSWEPQHF.